This T cell receptor (beta chain) emerged from a study of T cell responses to AZD1222 COVID-19 vaccine. Regarding the study as a whole: Seropositive at baseline were only a handful of AZD1222 recipients. Repertoire sampling occurred only after the peak T cell response. The donor cohort was predominantly white British with a female majority, and clonal diversity may have been underestimated.

Profiled with immunoSEQ multiplex PCR; TCRdb holds only in-frame clones, not every one. The sample lists tens of thousands of clones, roughly 85% occurring once. As regards this clone: The antigen remains unidentified.

This CDR3 is 12 amino acids long. The germline V and J ends were trimmed by 2 bases and 1 base, with 2 bases remaining between them. In germline, CDR1 is LGHDT, CDR2 YNNKEL (reference sequence). The sample here was peripheral blood, taken 28 days after the second AZD1222 dose. The receptor was derived from an adult who received the AZD1222 COVID-19 vaccine. The J gene is TRBJ1-1, the V gene TRBV3-1 (or the pseudogene TRBV3-2); no firm D call. In nucleotides, the CDR3 is TGTGCCAGCAGCCAACGGAACACTGAAGCTTTCTTT. Its translation is CASSQRNTEAFF.